A selection of T cell receptor beta chains follows, all from one sample in a study of T cell repertoires in cytomegalovirus infection. The antigens for these receptors are not known. TCRdb redid the calling of the reads with MiXCR, one entry per CDR3 protein. The top ten hold over 12% of the sample, which has about 920,000 distinct CDR3 sequences, more than 25% seen once. Sample: cultured CD8+ T cells from PBMCs, taken from culture after CMV antigen stimulation. These receptors were collected from a human donor in good health (CMV status not recorded). Some clones in this sample may be carry-over from other donors' samples. CDR3s include the opening cysteine and the closing phenylalanine or tryptophan. The D gene is left open where the match is weak. Some rows have no size entry. The others give once, few or many, or a class for an expanded clone.

V	D	J	size	CDR3	DNA
TRBV5-3	-	TRBJ2-7	-	CARSPTTESYEQYF	TGTGCCAGAAGCCCCACGACAGAATCCTACGAGCAGTACTTC
TRBV4-3	-	TRBJ1-1	once	CASSQDWTLNTEAFF	TGCGCCAGCAGCCAAGATTGGACCTTGAACACTGAAGCTTTCTTT
TRBV7-9	-	TRBJ1-1	few	CASREGGGGTEAFF	TGTGCCAGCAGAGAGGGCGGGGGCGGCACTGAAGCTTTCTTT
TRBV7-6	-	TRBJ1-1	many	CASSQKGRGMNTEAFF	TGTGCCAGCAGCCAAAAGGGAAGAGGGATGAACACTGAAGCTTTCTTT
TRBV7-6	TRBD1	TRBJ2-3	once	CASSSSAKTGIEPGDTQYF	TGTGCTAGCAGCTCGAGCGCAAAGACAGGGATAGAGCCTGGAGATACGCAGTATTTT
TRBV4-1	-	TRBJ2-7	-	CASSQEIRRSYEQYF	TGCGCCAGCAGCCAAGAAATCCGCAGGTCCTACGAGCAGTACTTC
TRBV4-1	-	TRBJ1-5	-	CASSQGSDGNQPQHF	TGCGCCAGCAGCCAAGGTTCAGATGGTAATCAGCCCCAGCATTTT
TRBV7-9	TRBD1	TRBJ1-1	many	CASSRPTGAGTEAFF	TGTGCCAGCAGCCGTCCGACAGGGGCAGGCACTGAAGCTTTCTTT
TRBV27	-	TRBJ1-2	few	CASRTNRAQNYGYTF	TGTGCCAGCAGGACCAACAGGGCTCAAAACTATGGCTACACCTTC
TRBV6-2/TRBV6-3	-	TRBJ1-1	-	CASSYLRGHVTEAFF	TGTGCCAGCAGTTATCTCCGGGGGCACGTCACTGAAGCTTTCTTT
TRBV7-9	-	TRBJ1-1	-	CASSLAIGAANTEAFF	TGTGCCAGCAGCTTAGCGATCGGCGCCGCAAACACTGAAGCTTTCTTT
TRBV19	-	TRBJ2-7	-	CASSLGDWDGEQYF	TGTGCCAGTAGTCTAGGGGACTGGGACGGCGAGCAGTACTTC
TRBV4-1	TRBD1	TRBJ2-2	few	CASNRGTTGELFF	TGCGCCAGCAACAGGGGGACCACCGGGGAGCTGTTTTTT
TRBV12-3/TRBV12-4	-	TRBJ1-2	many	CASSPGHPLYGYTF	TGTGCCAGCAGCCCGGGACACCCCCTCTATGGCTACACCTTC
TRBV6-2/TRBV6-3	-	TRBJ2-1	many	CASSYNYNEQFF	TGTGCCAGCAGTTACAATTACAATGAGCAGTTCTTC
TRBV7-9	-	TRBJ2-4	-	CASSGERGMNIQYF	TGTGCCAGCAGCGGAGAGAGAGGGATGAACATTCAGTACTTC
TRBV12-3/TRBV12-4	-	TRBJ1-2	few	CASTPQDHYGYTF	TGTGCCAGCACCCCACAGGACCACTATGGCTACACCTTC
TRBV19	-	TRBJ2-1	-	CASSIGGNEQFF	TGTGCCAGTAGTATTGGTGGGAATGAGCAGTTCTTC
TRBV27	TRBD2	TRBJ2-2	few	CASSSRLAGGTGELFF	TGTGCCAGCAGTTCCCGACTAGCGGGGGGCACCGGGGAGCTGTTTTTT
TRBV6-2/TRBV6-3	-	TRBJ1-5	few	CASSLGYRTTSNQPQHF	TGTGCCAGCAGCCTCGGATACCGGACAACTAGCAATCAGCCCCAGCATTTT
TRBV6-5	TRBD2	TRBJ2-1	-	CASRLLAGSSYNEQFF	TGTGCCAGCAGACTTCTAGCGGGTAGCTCCTACAATGAGCAGTTCTTC
TRBV4-3	-	TRBJ2-3	few	CASSQAEVTGWGWTDTQYF	TGCGCCAGCAGCCAAGCAGAGGTTACAGGGTGGGGGTGGACAGATACGCAGTATTTT
TRBV4-1	-	TRBJ2-5	-	CASSQAPGTAETQYF	TGCGCCAGCAGCCAAGCTCCAGGGACGGCAGAGACCCAGTACTTC
TRBV7-9	-	TRBJ2-5	-	CASRRTGYQETQYF	TGTGCCAGCAGACGTACAGGGTACCAAGAGACCCAGTACTTC
TRBV5-1	-	TRBJ2-2	-	CASSLSRGLSGELFF	TGCGCCAGCAGCTTGAGCAGGGGATTGAGCGGGGAGCTGTTTTTT
TRBV27	-	TRBJ1-1	few	CASSPTRGLGTEAFF	TGTGCCAGCAGTCCAACTCGGGGTTTGGGTACTGAAGCTTTCTTT
TRBV12-3/TRBV12-4	TRBD2	TRBJ2-1	-	CASTGGASSYNEQFF	TGTGCCAGCACCGGGGGGGCGTCCTCCTACAATGAGCAGTTCTTC
TRBV6-2/TRBV6-3	-	TRBJ1-5	-	CASSRPFNRVGDQPQHF	TGTGCCAGCAGCCGACCGTTCAACAGGGTGGGGGATCAGCCCCAGCATTTT
TRBV29-1	-	TRBJ2-1	-	CSADLANYNEQFF	TGCAGCGCCGACCTAGCGAACTACAATGAGCAGTTCTTC
TRBV19	TRBD1	TRBJ2-1	few	CASMTGWSEQFF	TGTGCCAGTATGACAGGGTGGAGTGAGCAGTTCTTC
TRBV7-6	TRBD2	TRBJ2-1	many	CASSSTGGLAGVDEQFF	TGTGCCAGCAGCTCCACCGGAGGACTAGCGGGGGTGGATGAGCAGTTCTTC
TRBV20-1	-	TRBJ1-1	-	CSQARGTEAFF	TGCAGTCAAGCACGGGGGACTGAAGCTTTCTTT
TRBV10-3	TRBD1	TRBJ2-7	-	CAISESVGQDYHEQYF	TGTGCCATCAGTGAGTCGGTGGGACAGGATTATCACGAGCAGTACTTC
TRBV19	-	TRBJ1-5	many	CASSLFGRDQPQHF	TGTGCCAGTAGTCTCTTCGGGCGGGATCAGCCCCAGCATTTT
TRBV7-3	-	TRBJ2-3	many	CASSPGRGHTDTQYF	TGTGCCAGCAGCCCGGGGCGGGGGCACACAGATACGCAGTATTTT